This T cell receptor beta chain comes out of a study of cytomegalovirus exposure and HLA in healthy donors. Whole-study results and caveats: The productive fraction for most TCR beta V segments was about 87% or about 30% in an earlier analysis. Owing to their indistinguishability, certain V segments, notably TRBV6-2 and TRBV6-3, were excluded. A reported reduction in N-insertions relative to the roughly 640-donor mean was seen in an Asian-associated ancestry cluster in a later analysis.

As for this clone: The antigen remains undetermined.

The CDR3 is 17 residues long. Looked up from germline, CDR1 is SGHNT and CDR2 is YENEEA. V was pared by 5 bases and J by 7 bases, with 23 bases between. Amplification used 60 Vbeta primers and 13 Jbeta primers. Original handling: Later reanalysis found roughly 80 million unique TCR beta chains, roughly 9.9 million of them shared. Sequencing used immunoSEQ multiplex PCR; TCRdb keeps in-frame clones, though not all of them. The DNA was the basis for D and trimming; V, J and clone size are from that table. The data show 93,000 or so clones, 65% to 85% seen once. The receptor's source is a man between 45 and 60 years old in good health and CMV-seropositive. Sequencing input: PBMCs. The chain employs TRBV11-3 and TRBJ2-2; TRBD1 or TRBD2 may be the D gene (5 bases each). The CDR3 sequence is CASSVGVVQYGGGELFF. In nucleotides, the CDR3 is TGTGCCAGCAGCGTAGGGGTAGTTCAATATGGAGGCGGGGAGCTGTTTTTT.